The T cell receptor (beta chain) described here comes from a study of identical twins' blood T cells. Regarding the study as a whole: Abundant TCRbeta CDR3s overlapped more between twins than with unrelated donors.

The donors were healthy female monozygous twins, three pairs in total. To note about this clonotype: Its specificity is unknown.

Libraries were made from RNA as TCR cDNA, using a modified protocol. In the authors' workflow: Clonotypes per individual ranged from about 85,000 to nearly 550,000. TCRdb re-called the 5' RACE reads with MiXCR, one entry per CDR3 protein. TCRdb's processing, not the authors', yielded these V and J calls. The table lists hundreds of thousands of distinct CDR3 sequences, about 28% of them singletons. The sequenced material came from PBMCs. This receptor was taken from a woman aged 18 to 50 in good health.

The CDR3: CASRTGQYF. CDR3 sequence (DNA): TGTGCCAGCAGGACGGGGCAGTACTTC. The chain links TRBV27 to TRBJ2-7, with unresolved D. This CDR3 comprises 9 residues. Germline V gene sequence: CDR1 MNHEY, CDR2 SMNVEV (reference sequence). The V gene lost 6 bases and the J gene lost 9 bases, with 6 bases spanning the gap.